Described below is a single T cell receptor beta chain sequence and its context. The CDR3 totals 16 residues. In germline, CDR1 is GTSNPN, CDR2 SVGIG (reference sequence). The V and J ends lost 5 bases and 2 bases, in that order; junction bases with no gene match: 10. This sample was taken from a study of T cell responses to AZD1222 COVID-19 vaccine. Generated by immunoSEQ multiplex PCR, the TCRdb table keeps only in-frame clones and is missing some. The table records about 160,000 clones, roughly nine tenths of them present only once. This receptor was obtained from an adult in good health. The sequenced sample was peripheral blood, obtained on day 0 of MenACWY control vaccination. This chain uses TRBV30 with TRBJ2-3, with TRBD2 matching 10 bases. CDR3 nucleotides: TGTGCCTGGGGTACTAGCGGGATCGAGTCCACAGATACGCAGTATTTT. Its protein product is CAWGTSGIESTDTQYF. Based on the CDR3 plus reference TRBV30 and TRBJ2-3, the full variable domain is SQTIHQWPATLVQPVGSPLSLECTVEGTSNPNLYWYRQAAGRGLQLLFYSVGIGQISSEVPQNLSASRPQDRQFILSSKKLLLSDSGFYLCAWGTSGIESTDTQYFGPGTRLTVL.